A single sample gave rise to the 25 T cell receptor beta chains below, sequenced in a study of CD8 T cells in ankylosing spondylitis. TCRdb reanalysed the 5' RACE reads using MiXCR and keeps one entry per CDR3 protein. The sample includes almost 400,000 distinct CDR3 sequences, about 22% of them seen just once. Study observations and caveats: Characteristic of ankylosing spondylitis blood, it appeared, was a TCR beta motif comprising several highly homologous variants.

Their specific antigens are unknown. The sample consisted of blood, either unsorted or a sorted T cell fraction (not recorded which). These receptors originate from a male donor with ankylosing spondylitis.

In its sample, this clonotype was seen a few times. The chain links TRBV28 to TRBJ2-5, with 13 nucleotides matching TRBD2. This CDR3 is 16 amino acids long. V was pared by 3 bases and J by 4 bases, with 5 bases of the junction left unmatched. Per the germline V gene, CDR1 is MDHEN and CDR2 is SYDVKM. The chain's CDR3 is CASSFRTSGSRETQYF. The CDR3 coding sequence is TGTGCCAGCAGTTTCCGGACTAGCGGGAGTCGAGAGACCCAGTACTTC.

The J gene is TRBJ2-7, the V gene TRBV6-2 or TRBV6-3; D possibly matches TRBD1 or TRBD2 (5 bases each). V lost 2 bases to trimming and J lost 5 bases, with 19 bases between them. The CDR3 runs to 16 residues. Germline CDR1 reads MNHEY; CDR2 reads SVGEGT. In nucleotides, the CDR3 is TGTGCCAGCAGTTACGCGCTCGGGGCCATCGGGAACGAGCAGTACTTC. It specifies CASSYALGAIGNEQYF.

This clonotype has only a few counts. The chain uses TRBV3-1 and TRBJ2-5; D perhaps matches TRBD1 (5 bases). The CDR3 loop spans 13 amino acids. The V and J ends lost 4 bases and 10 bases respectively, with 16 bases between them. Germline V gives CDR1 LGHDT, CDR2 YNNKEL (reference sequence). The chain's CDR3 is CASSPYTGWGQYF. In DNA, the CDR3 is TGTGCCAGCAGCCCTTATACAGGATGGGGCCAGTACTTC.

This clonotype was counted between two and nine times. The V gene is TRBV4-1, the J gene TRBJ1-3, with 8 bases matching TRBD1. V lost 2 bases and J lost 4; bases outside the gene matches: 16. Germline-derived CDR1 and CDR2 are MGHRA and YSYEKL. CDR3 length equals 19 residues. The CDR3 nucleotides are TGCGCCAGCAGCCAACAGGCCCTCCTACAGGGGGAATACGGAAACACCATATATTTT. This gives the protein CASSQQALLQGEYGNTIYF.

The V and J genes are TRBV14 and TRBJ2-1, with TRBD2 as a possible D gene (5 bases). This CDR3 is 15 amino acids long. V gave up 5 bases and J gave up 8 bases, with 19 bases separating them. CDR1 is SGHDN, CDR2 FVKESK, per germline. The DNA of the CDR3 is TGTGCCAGCAGCAACCCAAGAAAGGGAGTATATGAGCAGTTCTTC. This encodes CASSNPRKGVYEQFF.

V is TRBV6-2 or TRBV6-3 and J is TRBJ2-7; TRBD1 matches 7 bases. The CDR3 contains 11 residues. Per germline, CDR1 MNHEY and CDR2 SVGEGT. The V segment lost 7 bases and the J segment 6 bases; nucleotides outside the gene matches: 3. CDR3 protein: CASTDRAEQYF. In DNA, the CDR3 is TGTGCCAGCACCGACAGGGCCGAGCAGTACTTC.

This chain uses TRBV20-1 with TRBJ1-4; 9 bases match TRBD1. Losses at the gene ends were 1 base for V and 8 bases for J; bases not matched to a gene: 11. The CDR3 sequence is 16 residues long. CDR1 is DFQATT, CDR2 SNEGSKA, per germline (reference sequence). CDR3 nucleotides: TGCAGTGCTAGAGGTCTAGTCGGGACAGGGAGGGAAAAACTGTTTTTT. Its protein product is CSARGLVGTGREKLFF.

The chain couples TRBV6-2 or TRBV6-3 to TRBJ2-7; TRBD2 is a possible D gene (5 bases). In germline, CDR1 is MNHEY, CDR2 SVGEGT. V was pared by 6 bases and J by 6 bases, with 15 bases between. The CDR3 consists of 13 residues. The CDR3 loop reads CASRWTGVGEQYF. CDR3 nucleotide sequence: TGTGCCAGCAGATGGACTGGGGTAGGCGAGCAGTACTTC.

This clonotype occurred a few times. This chain joins TRBV25-1 and TRBJ1-2, with D possibly TRBD1 on 5 matching bases. V was cut by 1 base and J by 4 bases, with 16 bases left in between. The germline gives CDR1 MGHDK, CDR2 SYGVNS. The CDR3 has 16 amino acids. CDR3 region: CASSEFAAKQGYGYTF. Here the CDR3 DNA reads TGTGCCAGCAGTGAATTTGCCGCCAAGCAGGGCTATGGCTACACCTTC.

In this sample, this clonotype turned up a few times. This chain joins TRBV6-4 and TRBJ2-3; D is ambiguous. Per the germline V gene, CDR1 is MRHNA and CDR2 is SNTAGT. Trimming took off 5 bases at V and 4 bases at J, with 10 bases between the two ends. The CDR3 contains 13 residues. The CDR3 loop is CASSSSQADTQYF. As DNA, the CDR3 is TGTGCCAGCAGTTCCTCCCAGGCAGATACGCAGTATTTT.

This clonotype was detected only a few times. The chain has TRBV29-1 and TRBJ1-1, with TRBD1 matching over 7 bases. The CDR3 is made up of 14 amino acids. J lost 0 bases, V lost 6 bases, and 7 bases had no gene match. The germline V gene encodes CDR1 SQVTM and CDR2 ANQGSEA. CDR3 loop: CSVVTGQMNTEAFF. Here the CDR3 DNA reads TGCAGCGTCGTGACGGGACAGATGAACACTGAAGCTTTCTTT. The complete variable domain, with remaining parts taken from reference TRBV29-1 and TRBJ1-1, reads SAVISQKPSRDICQRGTSLTIQCQVDSQVTMMFWYRQQPGQSLTLIATANQGSEATYESGFVIDKFPISRPNLTFSTLTVSNMSPEDSSIYLCSVVTGQMNTEAFFGQGTRLTVV.

The genes are TRBV20-1 and TRBJ2-2, with TRBD2 matching 16 bases. Germline V gene lookup returns CDR1 DFQATT and CDR2 SNEGSKA (reference sequence). This CDR3 is 17 amino acids long. After removal of 4 bases from V and 5 bases from J, the junction contained 7 bases not matched to a gene. The CDR3 loop is CSAMGLAGGPRTGELFF. CDR3 DNA sequence: TGCAGTGCTATGGGACTAGCGGGAGGGCCGAGGACCGGGGAGCTGTTTTTT.

The sample holds a few counts of this clonotype. The chain employs TRBV28 and TRBJ2-1; 10 bases are shared with TRBD2. Germline loops: CDR1 MDHEN, CDR2 SYDVKM. V lost 6 bases to trimming and J lost 5 bases; unmatched junction nucleotides: 4. The CDR3 length is 14 residues. The CDR3 sequence: CASRLGLANNEQFF. CDR3 DNA: TGTGCCAGCAGATTGGGACTAGCGAACAATGAGCAGTTCTTC.

This chain links TRBV29-1 with TRBJ2-7; a weak D match, TRBD2 (6 bases). This CDR3 region has 15 residues. Trimming left V 0 bases short and J 0 bases short, with 12 bases between. Germline-derived CDR1 and CDR2 are SQVTM and ANQGSEA. The CDR3 loop reads CSVEEGQGGSYEQYF. CDR3 DNA sequence: TGCAGCGTTGAAGAAGGGCAGGGAGGCTCCTACGAGCAGTACTTC.

The chain uses TRBV28 and TRBJ2-3, with D uncertain. V was pared by 8 bases and J by 2 bases, with 11 bases between. This CDR3 has 13 residues. CDR1 is MDHEN, CDR2 SYDVKM, per germline. CDR3 nucleotides: TGTGCCAGCGAGAAACGGACCACAGATACGCAGTATTTT. This gives the protein CASEKRTTDTQYF.

This rearrangement joins TRBV24-1 to TRBJ2-2; TRBD1 aligns across 8 bases. CDR1 KGHDR and CDR2 SFDVKD come from the germline V gene. The CDR3 contains 13 residues. V trimming: 9 bases; J trimming: 3 bases; junction bases outside the gene matches: 2. This CDR3 is CATSDRDTGELFF. CDR3 DNA sequence: TGTGCCACCTCGGACAGGGACACCGGGGAGCTGTTTTTT.

This clonotype appeared a few times. The CDR3 region has the DNA TGTGCCAGCAGGGGGGACCGCTGGGAGCAGTACTTC. Translated, it gives CASRGDRWEQYF. The J gene is TRBJ2-7, the V gene TRBV12-3 or TRBV12-4; D could derive from TRBD1 or TRBD2 (5 bases each). The CDR3 has 12 amino acids. V shed 6 bases and J shed 7 bases, with 13 bases lying between them.

The rearrangement uses TRBV15 and TRBJ2-5; TRBD2 matches at 10 bases. J was trimmed by 2 bases and V by 1 base; bases with no gene match: 7. The CDR3 runs to 17 residues. Germline V lookup: CDR1 LNHNV, CDR2 YYDKDF (reference sequence). The CDR3: CATSRGWSSGSQETQYF. For the CDR3, the DNA is TGTGCCACCAGCAGAGGTTGGTCTAGCGGGAGTCAAGAGACCCAGTACTTC.

The chain employs TRBV12-3 or TRBV12-4 and TRBJ1-1; 9 bases are shared with TRBD1. This CDR3 comprises 15 residues. After removal of 6 bases from V and 10 bases from J, the junction contained 15 bases not matched to a gene. CDR3 nucleotides: TGTGCCAGCAGCCCCCGGGACAGGGCAGCCGCCATAGCTTTCTTT. Its protein is CASSPRDRAAAIAFF.

The genes are TRBV7-2 and TRBJ1-6; D is possibly TRBD1 (6 bases). V was cut by 3 bases and J by 9 bases, with 9 bases left in between. The CDR3 totals 13 residues. Germline-derived CDR1 and CDR2 are SGHTA and FQGNSA. The CDR3 protein is CASSFNRVSPLHF. In DNA form, the CDR3 reads TGTGCCAGCAGCTTCAACAGGGTTTCACCCCTCCACTTT.

This clonotype was counted a few times. The rearrangement uses TRBV20-1 and TRBJ2-5; D remains unclear. Between the trimmed V and J ends, which lost 3 bases and 4 bases, there was a span of 18 bases. CDR1 DFQATT and CDR2 SNEGSKA come from the germline V gene (reference sequence). The CDR3 covers 15 residues. The CDR3 DNA reads as TGCAGTGCTAGCCCCCCCCGTCAGCGACCAGAGACCCAGTACTTC. Amino acids: CSASPPRQRPETQYF.

This clonotype was seen only a few times. The rearrangement joins TRBV5-1 to TRBJ2-3; D perhaps matches TRBD1 (5 bases). V lost 0 bases and J 0 bases, leaving 8 bases between the germline ends. This CDR3 has 15 amino acids. The germline V gene has CDR1 SGHRS and CDR2 YFSETQ. CDR3 region: CASSLAAGSTDTQYF. DNA for the CDR3: TGCGCCAGCAGCTTGGCAGCAGGGAGCACAGATACGCAGTATTTT.

The CDR3 here is CASSLVTGGHEQYF. The CDR3, as DNA: TGTGCCAGCAGTTTAGTGACAGGGGGCCACGAGCAGTACTTC. The chain uses TRBV12-3 or TRBV12-4 and TRBJ2-7; TRBD1 agrees at 10 bases. The CDR3 runs 14 residues. V shed 1 base, J shed 5 bases, and the junction held 2 bases outside the gene matches.

The V and J genes are TRBV5-5 and TRBJ2-3; D gene ambiguous. Trimming stripped 4 bases from V and 0 bases from J, with 15 bases between. Germline V CDR1 and CDR2: SGHKS, YYEKEE (reference sequence). The CDR3 has 16 amino acids. The CDR3 region is CASSPPTRSSTDTQYF. The DNA for the CDR3 is TGTGCCAGCAGCCCACCGACTCGAAGCAGCACAGATACGCAGTATTTT. Supplemented by reference TRBV5-5 and TRBJ2-3, the full variable domain reads DAGVTQSPTHLIKTRGQQVTLRCSPISGHKSVSWYQQVLGQGPQFIFQYYEKEERGRGNFPDRFSARQFPNYSSELNVNALLLGDSALYLCASSPPTRSSTDTQYFGPGTRLTVL.

This clonotype came up once. The CDR3 DNA sequence: TGCAGTGCTAGACCCGCGCGGTGGGGGGCCTATGGCTACACCTTC. This translates into CSARPARWGAYGYTF. The chain links TRBV20-1 to TRBJ1-2, with D possibly being TRBD1 (6 bases). The CDR3 has 15 residues. The germline V gene has CDR1 DFQATT and CDR2 SNEGSKA (reference sequence). V shed 2 bases and J shed 4 bases, with 17 bases lying between them.